These 8 T cell receptor beta chains were all obtained from the same sample, sequenced in a study of T cell responses to AZD1222 COVID-19 vaccine. Generated by immunoSEQ multiplex PCR, the TCRdb table keeps only in-frame clones and is missing some. This table holds 120,000 or so clones, about 89% found once. The sample here was peripheral blood, taken on day 0 of MenACWY control vaccination. These TCRs come from an adult in good health.

CDR3 protein: CASSLDTTGGGYTF. CDR3 DNA: TGTGCCAGCAGCTTAGATACGACAGGCGGCGGCTACACCTTC. The chain couples TRBV7-9 to TRBJ1-2, with D perhaps matching TRBD1 (6 bases). With 1 base removed from V and 8 bases from J, the gap between germline ends came to 14 bases. Per germline, CDR1 SEHNR and CDR2 FQNEAQ (reference sequence). This CDR3 has 14 amino acids.

The chain couples TRBV25-1 to TRBJ1-2; maybe TRBD1 (5 bases). The CDR3 extends over 14 amino acids. Germline CDR1 reads MGHDK; CDR2 reads SYGVNS. Trimming took 3 bases from V and 5 from J, leaving 13 bases between them. CDR3: CASSDGAMLYGYTF. CDR3 DNA: TGTGCCAGCAGTGATGGGGCAATGTTGTATGGCTACACCTTC.

V and J are TRBV11-2 and TRBJ1-2; 8 nucleotides match TRBD1. The CDR3 sequence is 12 residues long. The V segment lost 4 bases and the J segment 11 bases; nucleotides outside the gene matches: 6. In germline, CDR1 is SGHAT, CDR2 FQNNGV. CDR3 sequence reads: CASSSTGVEYTF. The CDR3 DNA follows: TGTGCCAGCAGCTCGACAGGGGTAGAATACACCTTC. Variable domain in full (rest from reference TRBV11-2 and TRBJ1-2): EAGVAQSPRYKIIEKRQSVAFWCNPISGHATLYWYQQILGQGPKLLIQFQNNGVVDDSQLPKDRFSAERLKGVDSTLKIQPAKLEDSAVYLCASSSTGVEYTFGSGTRLTVV.

The chain carries TRBV2 and TRBJ1-2; a weak D match, TRBD1 (5 bases). Trimming removed 7 bases from V and 4 bases from J, with 19 bases in between. This CDR3 comprises 15 residues. The germline V gene has CDR1 SNHLY and CDR2 FYNNEI. In DNA form, the CDR3 reads TGTGCCAGCATCGAGAGTATAGGGGCCGCCTATGGCTACACCTTC. Protein product: CASIESIGAAYGYTF.

The genes are TRBV10-2 and TRBJ2-7; TRBD1 matches at 8 bases. This CDR3 contains 14 residues. Germline V gene sequence: CDR1 WSHSY, CDR2 SAAADI. With 4 bases clipped from V and 4 bases from J, the junction kept 6 bases outside the gene matches. CDR3 residues: CASSAGQGVYEQYF. CDR3 nucleotide sequence: TGCGCCAGCAGTGCTGGACAGGGAGTTTACGAGCAGTACTTC.

The chain carries TRBV5-4 and TRBJ1-2, with D uncertain. V dropped 2 bases and J dropped 5 bases, with 16 bases sitting between them. The CDR3 length is 15 residues. CDR1 is SGHNT and CDR2 is YYREEE in the germline V gene (reference sequence). The CDR3 DNA sequence: TGTGCCAGCAGCTTACGAGGGTCTTCGAGGTATGGCTACACCTTC. Protein sequence: CASSLRGSSRYGYTF.

This clone was seen only once. CDR3 DNA: TGTGCCAGCAGCCGGGGGTCGGTTAGCAATCAGCCCCAGCATTTT. Encoded protein: CASSRGSVSNQPQHF. The chain combines TRBV9 with TRBJ1-5; tentative D call: TRBD1 (5 bases). The CDR3 spans 15 residues. V shed 4 bases and J shed 0 bases, with 11 bases lying between them. Germline V gives CDR1 SGDLS, CDR2 YYNGEE.

V usage is TRBV6-4 and J usage is TRBJ2-2, with D possibly TRBD1 on 5 matching bases. The CDR3 runs to 16 residues. Trimming took off 0 bases at V and 3 bases at J, with 11 bases between the two ends. Germline values: CDR1 MRHNA, CDR2 SNTAGT. CDR3 sequence reads: CASSDSMGLDTGELFF. In nucleotides, the CDR3 is TGTGCCAGCAGTGACTCGATGGGGCTCGACACCGGGGAGCTGTTTTTT.